This is a list of T cell receptor beta chains from one sample in a study of PD-1 blockade in classical Hodgkin lymphoma. Clones were read by immunoSEQ multiplex PCR, and TCRdb kept only the in-frame ones, dropping some. The top ten hold around 3% of the sample, which has 25,000 to 35,000 clones, roughly 70% seen once. Sample: peripheral blood mononuclear cells (PBMCs), taken before the second cycle of nivolumab. The source is a human donor with classical Hodgkin lymphoma. Both conserved end residues are part of each CDR3. A D gene is named only where the DNA matches it firmly. Size tells how often a clone was seen (once, few, many) or the class of an expanded clone, and some rows leave it out.

D gene,V gene,clone size,CDR3 length,J gene,CDR3 DNA,CDR3 protein
.,TRBV19,.,16,TRBJ1-1,TGTGCCAGTAAAATGCGGGGGTCAGGGGCGCCCACTGAAGCTTTCTTT,CASKMRGSGAPTEAFF
.,TRBV10-3,.,11,TRBJ1-2,TGTGCCATCAGGAAGGATTATGGCTACACCTTC,CAIRKDYGYTF
.,TRBV19,few,15,TRBJ1-5,TGTGCCAGTAGTAGGGCAATCCTTGCCAATCAGCCCCAGCATTTT,CASSRAILANQPQHF
TRBD1,TRBV5-1,once,15,TRBJ2-4,TGCGCCAGCAGCCCCGACTGGACAGGGGTGAACATTCAGTACTTC,CASSPDWTGVNIQYF
TRBD1,TRBV9,.,13,TRBJ2-1,TGTGCCAGCAGCGAGACAGGGTACAATGAGCAGTTCTTC,CASSETGYNEQFF
.,TRBV11-2,.,18,TRBJ2-3,TGTGCCAGCAGCTTAGATACCGCAGGGGGGGAGAGCACAGATACGCAGTATTTT,CASSLDTAGGESTDTQYF
.,TRBV25-1,.,11,TRBJ1-1,TGTGCCAGCAGTCTAGAGATTAAAGCTTTCTTT,CASSLEIKAFF
TRBD2,TRBV30,once,13,TRBJ2-5,TGTGCCTGGGGGGGACTAGCGGTTCAGACCCAGTACTTC,CAWGGLAVQTQYF
TRBD1,TRBV5-6,.,15,TRBJ2-1,TGTGCCAGCAGCCCGGACAGGGACCAATACAATGAGCAGTTCTTC,CASSPDRDQYNEQFF
.,TRBV18,once,15,TRBJ1-2,TGTGCCAGCTCACCGGCGGGCACCGAGTCCTATGGCTACACCTTC,CASSPAGTESYGYTF
.,TRBV10-2,.,14,TRBJ2-3,TGCGCCAGCACGGACTATCCTAGCACAGATACGCAGTATTTT,CASTDYPSTDTQYF
.,TRBV7-3,.,16,TRBJ2-2,TGTGCCAGCAGCTTGGTCAATGCTATAAACACCGGGGAGCTGTTTTTT,CASSLVNAINTGELFF
.,TRBV18,.,13,TRBJ1-1,TGTGCCAGCTCACAACAGGTTAACACTGAAGCTTTCTTT,CASSQQVNTEAFF
.,TRBV25-1,.,14,TRBJ1-2,TGTGCCAGCAGTGCGGGAAGGACAGTCTATGGCTACACCTTC,CASSAGRTVYGYTF
.,TRBV29-1,.,12,TRBJ2-5,TGCAGCGTTGGGACAGTTCAAGAGACCCAGTACTTC,CSVGTVQETQYF
TRBD2,TRBV27,.,14,TRBJ2-5,TGTGCCAGCAGTTTAGGTGCGGGGGGGGAGACCCAGTACTTC,CASSLGAGGETQYF
.,TRBV19,.,15,TRBJ1-5,TGTGCCAGTAGTTGGGCAGGATATAGCAATCAGCCCCAGCATTTT,CASSWAGYSNQPQHF
.,TRBV28,.,13,TRBJ1-4,TGTGCCAGCAGTTTATCCTATAATGAAAAACTGTTTTTT,CASSLSYNEKLFF
.,TRBV27,.,14,TRBJ1-4,TGTGCCAGCAGCTTAACAGGCCCTAATGAAAAACTGTTTTTT,CASSLTGPNEKLFF
.,TRBV27,.,15,TRBJ1-6,TGTGCCAGCAGTTTAGAGGGGTTCTATAATTCACCCCTCCACTTT,CASSLEGFYNSPLHF
.,TRBV6-5,.,15,TRBJ2-2,TGTGCCAATCTCCCAGGGTATTCGGACACCGGGGAGCTGTTTTTT,CANLPGYSDTGELFF
.,TRBV21-1,.,18,TRBJ1-2,TGTGCCAGCAGCAAAGCTAACGAAACAGGGAGCCCTAACTATGGCTACACCTTC,CASSKANETGSPNYGYTF
.,TRBV11-3,.,19,TRBJ1-5,TGTGCCAGCAGCTTAGATCTAACGGGGAACAGGGAAAGCAATCAGCCCCAGCATTTT,CASSLDLTGNRESNQPQHF
.,TRBV6-6,.,16,TRBJ2-1,TGTGCCAGCAGTCCTCTAGTGGTCAGTGCCTACAATGAGCAGTTCTTC,CASSPLVVSAYNEQFF
.,TRBV7-9,.,15,TRBJ1-5,TGTGCCAGCAGCTTAGACGGAAATAGCAATCAGCCCCAGCATTTT,CASSLDGNSNQPQHF
.,TRBV6-1,few,13,TRBJ1-5,TGTGCCTCGCTGGGGACGGACTATCAGCCCCAGCATTTT,CASLGTDYQPQHF
.,TRBV5-1,.,15,TRBJ1-1,TGCGCCAGCAGCTCCGACGGGTTGGGGTCTGGTGAAGCTTTCTTT,CASSSDGLGSGEAFF
.,TRBV6-5,.,14,TRBJ2-3,TGTGCCAGCTGGAGGGGAGGAAAGGCCGATACGCAGTATTTT,CASWRGGKADTQYF
.,TRBV27,.,14,TRBJ1-4,TGTGCCAGCAGCCTAATCTATGGCCATGAAAAACTGTTTTTT,CASSLIYGHEKLFF